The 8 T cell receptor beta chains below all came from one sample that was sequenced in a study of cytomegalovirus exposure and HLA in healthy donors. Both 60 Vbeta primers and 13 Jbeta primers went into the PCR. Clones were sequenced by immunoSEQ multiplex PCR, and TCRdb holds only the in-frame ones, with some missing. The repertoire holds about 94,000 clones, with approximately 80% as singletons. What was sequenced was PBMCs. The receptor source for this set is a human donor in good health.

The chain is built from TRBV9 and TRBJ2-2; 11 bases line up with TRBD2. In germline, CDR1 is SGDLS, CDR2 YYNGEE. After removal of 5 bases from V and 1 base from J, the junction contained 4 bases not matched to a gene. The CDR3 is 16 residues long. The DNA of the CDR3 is TGTGCCAGCAGTGACGGACTAGCGGGGAACACCGGGGAGCTGTTTTTT. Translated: CASSDGLAGNTGELFF. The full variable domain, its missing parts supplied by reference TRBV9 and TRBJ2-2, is DSGVTQTPKHLITATGQRVTLRCSPRSGDLSVYWYQQSLDQGLQFLIQYYNGEERAKGNILERFSAQQFPDLHSELNLSSLELGDSALYFCASSDGLAGNTGELFFGEGSRLTVL.

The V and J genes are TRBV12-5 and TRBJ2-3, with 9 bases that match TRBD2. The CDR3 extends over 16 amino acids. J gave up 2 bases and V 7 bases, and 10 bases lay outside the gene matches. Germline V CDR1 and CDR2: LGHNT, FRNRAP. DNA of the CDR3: TGTGCTAGTGCCTCCGGTATAGCGGGAGCCACAGATACGCAGTATTTT. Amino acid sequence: CASASGIAGATDTQYF.

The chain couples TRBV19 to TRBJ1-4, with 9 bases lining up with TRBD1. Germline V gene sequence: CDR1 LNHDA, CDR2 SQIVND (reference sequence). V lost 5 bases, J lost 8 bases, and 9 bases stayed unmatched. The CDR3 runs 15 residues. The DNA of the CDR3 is TGTGCCAGTAGTGGACGGACAGGGGTCCCCGAAAAACTGTTTTTT. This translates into CASSGRTGVPEKLFF.

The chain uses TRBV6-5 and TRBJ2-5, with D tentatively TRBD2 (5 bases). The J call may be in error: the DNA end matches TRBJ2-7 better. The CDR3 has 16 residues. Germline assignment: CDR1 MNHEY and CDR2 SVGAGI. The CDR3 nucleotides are TGTGCCAGCAGTTCCTTTGTAGGTAGCGCCGTGTACGAGCAGTACTTC. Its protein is CASSSFVGSAVYEQYF.

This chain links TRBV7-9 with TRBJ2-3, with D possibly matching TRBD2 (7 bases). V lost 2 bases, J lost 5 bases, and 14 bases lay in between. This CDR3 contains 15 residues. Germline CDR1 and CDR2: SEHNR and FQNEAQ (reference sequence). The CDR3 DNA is TGTGCCAGCAGCTTACGCGGGGGCCGGGTAGATACGCAGTATTTT. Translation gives CASSLRGGRVDTQYF.

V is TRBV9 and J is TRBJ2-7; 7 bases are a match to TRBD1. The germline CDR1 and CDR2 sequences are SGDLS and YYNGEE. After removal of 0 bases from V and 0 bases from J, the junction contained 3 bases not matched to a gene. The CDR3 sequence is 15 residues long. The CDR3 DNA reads TGTGCCAGCAGCGTAGGGGCAGGGGGCTCCTACGAGCAGTACTTC. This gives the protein CASSVGAGGSYEQYF.

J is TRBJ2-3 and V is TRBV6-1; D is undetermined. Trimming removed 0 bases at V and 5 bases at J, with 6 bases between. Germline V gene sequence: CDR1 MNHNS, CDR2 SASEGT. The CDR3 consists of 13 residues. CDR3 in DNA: TGTGCCAGCAGTGAAGCGCGTAGAGATACGCAGTATTTT. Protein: CASSEARRDTQYF.

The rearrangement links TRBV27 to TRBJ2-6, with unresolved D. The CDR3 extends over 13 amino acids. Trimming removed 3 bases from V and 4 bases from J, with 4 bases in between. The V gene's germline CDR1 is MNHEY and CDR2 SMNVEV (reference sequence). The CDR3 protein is CASSFSGANVLTF. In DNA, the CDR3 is TGTGCCAGCAGTTTCTCCGGGGCCAACGTCCTGACTTTC.